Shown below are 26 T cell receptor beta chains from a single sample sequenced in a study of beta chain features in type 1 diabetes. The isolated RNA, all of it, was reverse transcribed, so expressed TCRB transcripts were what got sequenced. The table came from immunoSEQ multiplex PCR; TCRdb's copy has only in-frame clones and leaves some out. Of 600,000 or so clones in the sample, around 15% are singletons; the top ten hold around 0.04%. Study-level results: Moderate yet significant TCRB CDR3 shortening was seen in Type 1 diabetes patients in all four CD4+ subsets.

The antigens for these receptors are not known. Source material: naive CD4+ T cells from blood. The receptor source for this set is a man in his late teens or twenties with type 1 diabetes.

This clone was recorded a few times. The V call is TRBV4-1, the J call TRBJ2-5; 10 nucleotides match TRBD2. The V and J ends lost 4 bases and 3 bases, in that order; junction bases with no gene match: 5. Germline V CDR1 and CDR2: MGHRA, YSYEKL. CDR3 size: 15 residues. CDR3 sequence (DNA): TGCGCCAGCAGCCGAACTAGCGGGGAGGAAGAGACCCAGTACTTC. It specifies CASSRTSGEEETQYF.

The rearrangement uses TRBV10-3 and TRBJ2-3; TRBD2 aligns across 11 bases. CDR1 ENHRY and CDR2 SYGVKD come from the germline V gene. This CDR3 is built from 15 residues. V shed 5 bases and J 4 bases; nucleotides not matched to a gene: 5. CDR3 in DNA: TGTGCCATCAGTCAGGCTAGCGGGAGGTCAGATACGCAGTATTTT. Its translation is CAISQASGRSDTQYF.

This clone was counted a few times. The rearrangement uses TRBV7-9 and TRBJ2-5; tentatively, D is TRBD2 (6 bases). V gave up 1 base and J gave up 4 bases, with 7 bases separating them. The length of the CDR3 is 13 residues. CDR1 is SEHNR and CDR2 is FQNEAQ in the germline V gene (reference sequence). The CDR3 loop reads CASSLGLVETQYF. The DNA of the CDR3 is TGTGCCAGCAGCTTAGGACTAGTAGAGACCCAGTACTTC.

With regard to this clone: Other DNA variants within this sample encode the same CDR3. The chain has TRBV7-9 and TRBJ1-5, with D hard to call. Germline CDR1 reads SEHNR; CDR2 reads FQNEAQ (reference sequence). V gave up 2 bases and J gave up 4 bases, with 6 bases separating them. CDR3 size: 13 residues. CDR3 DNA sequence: TGTGCCAGCAGCTTAACGGTAAATCAGCCCCAGCATTTT. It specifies CASSLTVNQPQHF.

The CDR3 DNA is TGTGCCAGCAGCTTCAGAGTGGACGGCCTTAGCGAGACCCAGTACTTC. Protein sequence: CASSFRVDGLSETQYF. The genes are TRBV7-9 and TRBJ2-5; D is undetermined. Trimming cost V 3 bases and J 5 bases, with 19 bases left between them. Germline lookup yields CDR1 SEHNR and CDR2 FQNEAQ (reference sequence). The CDR3 extends over 16 amino acids.

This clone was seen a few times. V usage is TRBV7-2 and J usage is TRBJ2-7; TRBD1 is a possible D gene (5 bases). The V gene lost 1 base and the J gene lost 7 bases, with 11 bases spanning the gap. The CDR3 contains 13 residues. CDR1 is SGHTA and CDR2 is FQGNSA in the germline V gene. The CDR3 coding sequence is TGTGCCAGCAGCTTAGGGGAAAAGGGGGAGCAGTACTTC. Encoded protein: CASSLGEKGEQYF.

As DNA, the CDR3 is TGTGCCAGCAGCTCGCCTAGCGGTAGATTCACTGAAGCTTTCTTT. Translation gives CASSSPSGRFTEAFF. The gene calls are TRBV5-4 and TRBJ1-1; D remains ambiguous. Germline V lookup: CDR1 SGHNT, CDR2 YYREEE (reference sequence). V lost 3 bases to trimming and J lost 4 bases, with 16 bases between them. The CDR3 sequence is 15 residues long. Drawing the rest from reference TRBV5-4 and TRBJ1-1, the complete variable domain is ETGVTQSPTHLIKTRGQQVTLRCSSQSGHNTVSWYQQALGQGPQFIFQYYREEENGRGNFPPRFSGLQFPNYSSELNVNALELDDSALYLCASSSPSGRFTEAFFGQGTRLTVV.

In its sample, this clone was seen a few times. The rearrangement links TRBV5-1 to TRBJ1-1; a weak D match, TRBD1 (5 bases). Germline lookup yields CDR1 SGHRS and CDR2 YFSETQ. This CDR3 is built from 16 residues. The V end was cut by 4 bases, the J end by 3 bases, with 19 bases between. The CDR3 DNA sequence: TGCGCCAGCAGCCAGGGACTCAGGACGTCGGACACTGAAGCTTTCTTT. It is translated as CASSQGLRTSDTEAFF.

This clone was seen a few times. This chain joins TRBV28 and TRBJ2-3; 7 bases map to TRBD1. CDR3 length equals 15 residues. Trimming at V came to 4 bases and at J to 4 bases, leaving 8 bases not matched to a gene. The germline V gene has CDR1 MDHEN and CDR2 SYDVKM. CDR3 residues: CASSYPGGMADTQYF. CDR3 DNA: TGTGCCAGCAGTTACCCAGGGGGTATGGCAGATACGCAGTATTTT.

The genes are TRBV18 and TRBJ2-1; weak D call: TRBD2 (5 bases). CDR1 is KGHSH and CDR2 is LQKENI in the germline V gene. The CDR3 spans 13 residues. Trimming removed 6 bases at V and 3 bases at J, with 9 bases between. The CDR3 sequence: CASSSAGYNEQFF. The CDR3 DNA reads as TGTGCCAGCTCGAGCGCGGGCTACAATGAGCAGTTCTTC.

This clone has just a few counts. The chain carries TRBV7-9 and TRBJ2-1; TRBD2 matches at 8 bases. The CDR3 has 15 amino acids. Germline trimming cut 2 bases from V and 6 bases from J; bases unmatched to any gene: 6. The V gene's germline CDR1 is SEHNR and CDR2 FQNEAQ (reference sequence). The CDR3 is CASSLTSGLVNEQFF. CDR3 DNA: TGTGCCAGCAGCTTAACCTCGGGACTAGTCAATGAGCAGTTCTTC.

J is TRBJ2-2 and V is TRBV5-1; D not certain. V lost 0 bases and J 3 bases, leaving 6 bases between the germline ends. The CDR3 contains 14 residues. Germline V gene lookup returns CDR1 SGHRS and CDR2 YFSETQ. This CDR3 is CASSLEVYTGELFF. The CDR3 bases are TGCGCCAGCAGCTTGGAGGTGTACACCGGGGAGCTGTTTTTT.

The CDR3 DNA sequence: TGTGCCAGCAGCCAAGCCACCTTCCGATTGCAGTATTTT. It yields the protein CASSQATFRLQYF. This chain joins TRBV4-2 and TRBJ2-3; D is unresolved. The CDR3 runs to 13 residues. The ends were cut back, 1 base at V and 11 bases at J, with 13 bases in the middle. The germline CDR1 and CDR2 sequences are LGHNA and YNFKEQ.

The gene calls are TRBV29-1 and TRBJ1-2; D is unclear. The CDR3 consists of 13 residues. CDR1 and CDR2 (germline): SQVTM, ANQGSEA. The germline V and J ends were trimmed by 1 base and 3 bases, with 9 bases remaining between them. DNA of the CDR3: TGCAGCGTTGAAGGCGGGGTCGACTATGGCTACACCTTC. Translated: CSVEGGVDYGYTF.

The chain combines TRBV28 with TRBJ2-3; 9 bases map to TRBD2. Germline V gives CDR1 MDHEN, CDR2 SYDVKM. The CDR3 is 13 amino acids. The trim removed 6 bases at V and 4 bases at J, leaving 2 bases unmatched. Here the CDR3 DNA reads TGTGCCAGCAGAGCGGGAGGCCCAGATACGCAGTATTTT. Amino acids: CASRAGGPDTQYF.

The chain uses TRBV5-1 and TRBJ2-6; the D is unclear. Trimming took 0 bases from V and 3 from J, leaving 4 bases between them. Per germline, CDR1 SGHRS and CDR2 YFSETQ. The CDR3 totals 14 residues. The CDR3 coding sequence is TGCGCCAGCAGCTTGGAGGTTGGGGCCAACGTCCTGACTTTC. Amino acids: CASSLEVGANVLTF.

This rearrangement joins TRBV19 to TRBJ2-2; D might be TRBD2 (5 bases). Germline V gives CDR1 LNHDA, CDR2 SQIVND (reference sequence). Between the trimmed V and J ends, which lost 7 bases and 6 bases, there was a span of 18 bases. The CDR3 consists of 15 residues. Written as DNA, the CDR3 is TGTGCCAGTAAACTAGACCATAGTCGCGCCGGGGAGCTGTTTTTT. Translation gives CASKLDHSRAGELFF.

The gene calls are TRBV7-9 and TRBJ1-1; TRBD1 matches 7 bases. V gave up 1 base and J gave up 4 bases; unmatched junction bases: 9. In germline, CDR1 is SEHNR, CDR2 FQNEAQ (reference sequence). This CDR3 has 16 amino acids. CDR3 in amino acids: CASSLVFGTVGTEAFF. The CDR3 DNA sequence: TGTGCCAGCAGCTTAGTGTTCGGGACAGTAGGCACTGAAGCTTTCTTT.

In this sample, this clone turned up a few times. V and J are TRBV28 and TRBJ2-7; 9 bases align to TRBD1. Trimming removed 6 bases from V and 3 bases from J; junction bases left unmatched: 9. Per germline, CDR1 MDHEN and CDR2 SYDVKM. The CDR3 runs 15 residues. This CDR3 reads CASSHLTGGLYEQYF. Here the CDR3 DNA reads TGTGCCAGCAGCCACCTAACAGGGGGCCTCTACGAGCAGTACTTC.

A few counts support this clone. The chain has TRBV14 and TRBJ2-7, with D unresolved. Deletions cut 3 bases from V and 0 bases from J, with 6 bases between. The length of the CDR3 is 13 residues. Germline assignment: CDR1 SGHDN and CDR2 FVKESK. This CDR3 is CASSQYGSYEQYF. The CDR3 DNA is TGTGCCAGCAGCCAGTACGGCTCCTACGAGCAGTACTTC.

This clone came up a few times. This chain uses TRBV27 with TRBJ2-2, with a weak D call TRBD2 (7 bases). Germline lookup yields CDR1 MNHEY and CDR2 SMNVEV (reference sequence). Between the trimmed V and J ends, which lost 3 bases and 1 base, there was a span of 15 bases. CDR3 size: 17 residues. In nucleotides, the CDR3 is TGTGCCAGCAGTTTTGGGGGGCTAGCGGTGAACACCGGGGAGCTGTTTTTT. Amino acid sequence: CASSFGGLAVNTGELFF.

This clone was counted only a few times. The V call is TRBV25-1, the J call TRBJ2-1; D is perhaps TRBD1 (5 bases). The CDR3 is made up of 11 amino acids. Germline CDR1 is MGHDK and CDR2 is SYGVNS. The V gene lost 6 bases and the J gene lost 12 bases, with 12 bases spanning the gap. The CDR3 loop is CASSGRGGQFF. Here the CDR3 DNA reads TGTGCCAGCAGCGGAAGGGGTGGGCAGTTCTTC. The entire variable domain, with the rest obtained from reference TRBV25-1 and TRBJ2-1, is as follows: EADIYQTPRYLVIGTGKKITLECSQTMGHDKMYWYQQDPGMELHLIHYSYGVNSTEKGDLSSESTVSRIRTEHFPLTLESARPSHTSQYLCASSGRGGQFFGPGTRLTVL.

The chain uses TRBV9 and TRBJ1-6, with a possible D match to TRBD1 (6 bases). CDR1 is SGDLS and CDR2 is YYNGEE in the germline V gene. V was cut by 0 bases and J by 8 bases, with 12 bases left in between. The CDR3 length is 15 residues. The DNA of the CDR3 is TGTGCCAGCAGCGTAGATGAGGGGGTTTATTCACCCCTCCACTTT. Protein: CASSVDEGVYSPLHF.

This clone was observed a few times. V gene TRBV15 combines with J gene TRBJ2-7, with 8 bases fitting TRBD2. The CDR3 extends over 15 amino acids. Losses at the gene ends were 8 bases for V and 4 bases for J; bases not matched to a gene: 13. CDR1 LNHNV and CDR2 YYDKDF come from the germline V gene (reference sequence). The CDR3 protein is CATRLAGPSVYEQYF. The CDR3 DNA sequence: TGTGCCACCCGTCTAGCGGGTCCCTCAGTGTACGAGCAGTACTTC.

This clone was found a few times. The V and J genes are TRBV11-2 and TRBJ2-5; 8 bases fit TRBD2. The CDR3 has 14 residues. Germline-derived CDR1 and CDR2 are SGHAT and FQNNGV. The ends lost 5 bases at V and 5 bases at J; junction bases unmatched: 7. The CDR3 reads CASSIGLAAETQYF. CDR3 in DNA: TGTGCCAGCAGCATCGGACTAGCCGCCGAGACCCAGTACTTC.

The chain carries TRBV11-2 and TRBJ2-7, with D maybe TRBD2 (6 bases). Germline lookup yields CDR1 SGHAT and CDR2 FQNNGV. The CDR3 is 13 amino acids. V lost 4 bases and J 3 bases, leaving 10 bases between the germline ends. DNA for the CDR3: TGTGCCAGCAGCTCGGGACTGTACTACGAGCAGTACTTC. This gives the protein CASSSGLYYEQYF.